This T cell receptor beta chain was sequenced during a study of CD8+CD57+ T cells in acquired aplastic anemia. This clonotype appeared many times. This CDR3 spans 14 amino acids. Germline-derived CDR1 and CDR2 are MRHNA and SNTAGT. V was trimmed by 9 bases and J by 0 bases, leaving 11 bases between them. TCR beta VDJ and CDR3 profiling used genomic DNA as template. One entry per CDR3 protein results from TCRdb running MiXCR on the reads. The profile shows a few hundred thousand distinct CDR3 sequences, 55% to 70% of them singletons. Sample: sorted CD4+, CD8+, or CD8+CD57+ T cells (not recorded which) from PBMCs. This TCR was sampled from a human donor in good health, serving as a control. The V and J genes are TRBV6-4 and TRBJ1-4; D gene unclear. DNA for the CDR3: TGTGCCAGTTCCCCCGCTGCAACTAATGAAAAACTGTTTTTT. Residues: CASSPAATNEKLFF.